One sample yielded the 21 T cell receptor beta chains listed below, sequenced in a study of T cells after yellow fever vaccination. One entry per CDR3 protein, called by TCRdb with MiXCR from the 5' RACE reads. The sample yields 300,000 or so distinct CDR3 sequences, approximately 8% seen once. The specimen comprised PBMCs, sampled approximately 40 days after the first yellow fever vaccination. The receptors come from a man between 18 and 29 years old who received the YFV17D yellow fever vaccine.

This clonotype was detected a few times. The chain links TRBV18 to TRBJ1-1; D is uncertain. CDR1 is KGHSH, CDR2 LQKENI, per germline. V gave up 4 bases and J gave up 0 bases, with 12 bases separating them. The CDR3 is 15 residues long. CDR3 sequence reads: CASSRDSTVNTEAFF. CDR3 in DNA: TGTGCCAGCTCACGAGACTCTACAGTGAACACTGAAGCTTTCTTT. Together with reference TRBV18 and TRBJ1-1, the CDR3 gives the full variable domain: NAGVMQNPRHLVRRRGQEARLRCSPMKGHSHVYWYRQLPEEGLKFMVYLQKENIIDESGMPKERFSAEFPKEGPSILRIQQVVRGDSAAYFCASSRDSTVNTEAFFGQGTRLTVV.

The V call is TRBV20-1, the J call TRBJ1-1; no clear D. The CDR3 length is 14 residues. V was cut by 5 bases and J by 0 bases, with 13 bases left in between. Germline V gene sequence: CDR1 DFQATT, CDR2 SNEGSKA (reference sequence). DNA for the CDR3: TGCAGTGCTTCCCGGGAAGGACTGAACACTGAAGCTTTCTTT. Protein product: CSASREGLNTEAFF.

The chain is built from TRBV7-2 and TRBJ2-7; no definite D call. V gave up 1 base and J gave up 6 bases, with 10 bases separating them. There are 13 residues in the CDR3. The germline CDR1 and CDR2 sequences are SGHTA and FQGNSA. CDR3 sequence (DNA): TGTGCCAGCAGCTTAGAGGATGGGTTCGAGCAGTACTTC. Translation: CASSLEDGFEQYF.

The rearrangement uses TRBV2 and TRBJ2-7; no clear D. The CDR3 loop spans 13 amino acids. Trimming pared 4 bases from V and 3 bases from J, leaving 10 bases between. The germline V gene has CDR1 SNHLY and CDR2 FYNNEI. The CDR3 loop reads CASSGLDYYEQYF. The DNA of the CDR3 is TGTGCCAGCAGTGGGCTAGATTACTACGAGCAGTACTTC.

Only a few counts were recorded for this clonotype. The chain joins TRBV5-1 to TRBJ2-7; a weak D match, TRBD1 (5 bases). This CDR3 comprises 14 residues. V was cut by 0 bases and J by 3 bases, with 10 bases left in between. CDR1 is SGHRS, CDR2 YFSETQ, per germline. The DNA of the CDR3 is TGCGCCAGCAGCTTGGATGGGGCTAACTACGAGCAGTACGTC. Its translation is CASSLDGANYEQYV.

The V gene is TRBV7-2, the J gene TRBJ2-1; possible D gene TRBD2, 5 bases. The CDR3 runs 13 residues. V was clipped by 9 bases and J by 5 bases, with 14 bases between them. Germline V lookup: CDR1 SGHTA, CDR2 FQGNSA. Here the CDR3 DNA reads TGTGCCAGTTCGATCGGGGTGGACAATGAGCAGTTCTTC. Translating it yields CASSIGVDNEQFF. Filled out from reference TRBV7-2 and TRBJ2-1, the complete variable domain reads GAGVSQSPSNKVTEKGKDVELRCDPISGHTALYWYRQSLGQGLEFLIYFQGNSAPDKSGLPSDRFSAERTGGSVSTLTIQRTQQEDSAVYLCASSIGVDNEQFFGPGTRLTVL.

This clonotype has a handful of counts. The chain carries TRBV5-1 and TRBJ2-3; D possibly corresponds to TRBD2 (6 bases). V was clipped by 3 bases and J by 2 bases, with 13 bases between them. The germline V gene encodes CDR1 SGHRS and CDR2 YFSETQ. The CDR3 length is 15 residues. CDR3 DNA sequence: TGCGCCAGCAGCTGGGGGGATACCGTCACAGATACGCAGTATTTT. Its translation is CASSWGDTVTDTQYF.

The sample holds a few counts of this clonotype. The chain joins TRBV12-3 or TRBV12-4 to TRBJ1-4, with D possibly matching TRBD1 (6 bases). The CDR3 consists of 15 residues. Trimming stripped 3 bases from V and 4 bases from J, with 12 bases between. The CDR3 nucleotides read TGTGCCAGCAGTTTGGGGGGCTTCTATAATGAAAAACTGTTTTTT. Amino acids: CASSLGGFYNEKLFF.

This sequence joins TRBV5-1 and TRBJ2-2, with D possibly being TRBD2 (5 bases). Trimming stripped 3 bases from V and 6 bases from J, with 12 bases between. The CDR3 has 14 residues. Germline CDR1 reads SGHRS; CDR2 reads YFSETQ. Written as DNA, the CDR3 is TGCGCCAGCAGCTCCCCACTAGTGGCCGGGGAGCTGTTTTTT. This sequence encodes CASSSPLVAGELFF.

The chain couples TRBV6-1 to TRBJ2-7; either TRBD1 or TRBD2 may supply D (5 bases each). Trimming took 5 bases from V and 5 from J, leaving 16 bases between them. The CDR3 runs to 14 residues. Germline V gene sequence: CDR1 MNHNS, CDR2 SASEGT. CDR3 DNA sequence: TGTGCCAGCAGTCTCTCAGGGTTGGGGGACGAGCAGTACTTC. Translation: CASSLSGLGDEQYF.

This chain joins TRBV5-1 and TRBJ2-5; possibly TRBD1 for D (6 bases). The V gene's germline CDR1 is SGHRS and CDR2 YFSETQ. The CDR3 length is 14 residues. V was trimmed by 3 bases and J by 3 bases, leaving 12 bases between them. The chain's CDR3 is CASSSRQVEETQYF. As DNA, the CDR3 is TGCGCCAGCAGCTCTCGACAGGTAGAAGAGACCCAGTACTTC.

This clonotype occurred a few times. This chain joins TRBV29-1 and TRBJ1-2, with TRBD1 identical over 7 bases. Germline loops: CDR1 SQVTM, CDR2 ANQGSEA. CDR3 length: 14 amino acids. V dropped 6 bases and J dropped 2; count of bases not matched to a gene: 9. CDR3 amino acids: CSVRNRGGNYGYTF. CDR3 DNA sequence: TGCAGCGTGAGGAACAGGGGAGGCAACTATGGCTACACCTTC.

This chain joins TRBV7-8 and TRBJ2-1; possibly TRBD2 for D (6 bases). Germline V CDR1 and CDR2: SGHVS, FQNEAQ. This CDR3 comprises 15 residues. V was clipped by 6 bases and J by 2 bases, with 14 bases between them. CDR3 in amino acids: CASRYGGNPYNEQFF. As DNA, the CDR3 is TGTGCCAGCAGGTACGGGGGAAACCCCTACAATGAGCAGTTCTTC.

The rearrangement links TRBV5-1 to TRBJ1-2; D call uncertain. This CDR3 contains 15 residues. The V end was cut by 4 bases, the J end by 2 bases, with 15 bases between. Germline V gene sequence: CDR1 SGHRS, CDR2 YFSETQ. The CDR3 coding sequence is TGCGCCAGCAGCCGCCACCAAGGATCAAACTATGGCTACACCTTC. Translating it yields CASSRHQGSNYGYTF.

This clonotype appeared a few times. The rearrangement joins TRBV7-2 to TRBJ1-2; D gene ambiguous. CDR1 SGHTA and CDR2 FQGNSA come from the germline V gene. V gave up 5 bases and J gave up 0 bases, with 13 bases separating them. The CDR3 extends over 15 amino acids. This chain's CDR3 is CASSMTFLANYGYTF. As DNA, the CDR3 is TGTGCCAGCAGCATGACTTTTTTAGCTAACTATGGCTACACCTTC. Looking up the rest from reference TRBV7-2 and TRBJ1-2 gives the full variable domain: GAGVSQSPSNKVTEKGKDVELRCDPISGHTALYWYRQSLGQGLEFLIYFQGNSAPDKSGLPSDRFSAERTGGSVSTLTIQRTQQEDSAVYLCASSMTFLANYGYTFGSGTRLTVV.

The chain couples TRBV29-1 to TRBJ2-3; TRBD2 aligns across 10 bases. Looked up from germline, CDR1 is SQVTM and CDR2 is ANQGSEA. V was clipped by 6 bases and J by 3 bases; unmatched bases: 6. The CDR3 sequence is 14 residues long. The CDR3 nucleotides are TGCAGCGTAAGAGCGGGGGGGCTGACAGATACGCAGTATTTT. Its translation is CSVRAGGLTDTQYF.

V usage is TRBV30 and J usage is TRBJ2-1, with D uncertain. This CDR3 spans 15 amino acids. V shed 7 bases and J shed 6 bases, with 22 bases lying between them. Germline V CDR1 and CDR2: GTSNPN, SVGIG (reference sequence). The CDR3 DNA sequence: TGTGCCTTAAAGAATTGGCAATTTAGGGCCAATGAGCAGTTCTTC. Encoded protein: CALKNWQFRANEQFF.

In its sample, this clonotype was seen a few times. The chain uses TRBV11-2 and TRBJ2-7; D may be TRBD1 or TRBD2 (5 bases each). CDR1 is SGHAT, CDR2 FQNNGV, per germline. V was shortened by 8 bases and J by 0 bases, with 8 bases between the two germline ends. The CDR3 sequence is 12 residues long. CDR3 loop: CASRGRSYEQYV. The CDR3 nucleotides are TGTGCCAGCCGGGGACGCTCCTACGAGCAGTACGTC.

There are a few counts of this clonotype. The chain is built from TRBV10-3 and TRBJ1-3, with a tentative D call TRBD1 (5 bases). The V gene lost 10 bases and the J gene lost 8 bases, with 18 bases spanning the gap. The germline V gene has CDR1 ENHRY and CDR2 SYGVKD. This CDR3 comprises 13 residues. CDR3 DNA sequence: TGTGCCACCTTGACGGGACCGATCGACACCATATATTTT. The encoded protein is CATLTGPIDTIYF.

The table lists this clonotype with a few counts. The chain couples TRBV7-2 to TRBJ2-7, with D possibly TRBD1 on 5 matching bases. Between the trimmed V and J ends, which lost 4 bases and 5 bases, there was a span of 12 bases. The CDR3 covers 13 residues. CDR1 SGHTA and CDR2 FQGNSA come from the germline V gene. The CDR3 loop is CASSSLARDEQYV. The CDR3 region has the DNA TGTGCCAGCAGCTCCCTTGCCAGGGACGAGCAGTACGTC.

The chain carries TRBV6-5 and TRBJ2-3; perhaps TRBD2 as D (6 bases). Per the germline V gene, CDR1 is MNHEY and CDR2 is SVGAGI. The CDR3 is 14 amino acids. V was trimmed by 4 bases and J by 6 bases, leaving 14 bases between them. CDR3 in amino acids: CASSSGTAVDTQYF. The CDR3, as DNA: TGTGCCAGCAGTTCCGGGACTGCCGTTGATACGCAGTATTTT.